Below are 31 T cell receptor beta chains sequenced from a single sample in a study of blood T cell repertoires in COVID-19. The method was immunoSEQ multiplex PCR; TCRdb's version includes in-frame clones alone and lacks a portion of them. This table has 300,000 to 400,000 clones, around 85% appearing once. What was sequenced was PBMCs or T cells enriched from blood (not recorded which). All receptors come from a young woman who had been exposed to COVID-19.

CDR3 loop: CASSSGEGTEAFF. The CDR3 DNA sequence: TGCGCCAGCAGCTCGGGTGAGGGAACTGAAGCTTTCTTT. V and J are TRBV5-1 and TRBJ1-1; D is uncertain. In germline, CDR1 is SGHRS, CDR2 YFSETQ. The CDR3 has 13 residues. Between the trimmed V and J ends, which lost 3 bases and 5 bases, there was a span of 11 bases.

V and J are TRBV7-2 and TRBJ2-7; D remains ambiguous. Germline V gene data show CDR1 as SGHTA and CDR2 as FQGNSA. The CDR3 extends over 14 amino acids. The V end was cut by 2 bases, the J end by 3 bases, with 11 bases between. CDR3 protein: CASSLPGPFYEQYF. Written as DNA, the CDR3 is TGTGCCAGCAGCTTACCGGGTCCTTTCTACGAGCAGTACTTC.

The genes are TRBV7-3 and TRBJ1-2; D is unresolved. Germline V CDR1 and CDR2: SGHTA, FQGTGA. This CDR3 comprises 13 residues. Trimming shortened V by 0 bases and J by 5 bases, and 7 bases separated the two germline ends. CDR3 sequence: CASSLTPEYGYTF. As DNA, the CDR3 is TGTGCCAGCAGCTTAACCCCCGAGTATGGCTACACCTTC.

The chain recombines TRBV10-2 with TRBJ1-3; the D is unclear. The CDR3 runs to 17 residues. The V end was cut by 2 bases, the J end by 0 bases, with 14 bases between. The germline V gene encodes CDR1 WSHSY and CDR2 SAAADI. In nucleotides, the CDR3 is TGCGCCAGCAGTGAGGCTGCCCGGTTGAACTCTGGAAACACCATATATTTT. Encoded protein: CASSEAARLNSGNTIYF.

V gene TRBV3-1 (or the pseudogene TRBV3-2) combines with J gene TRBJ2-1, with D possibly being TRBD1 (5 bases). Trimming stripped 0 bases from V and 6 bases from J, with 9 bases between. CDR3 length: 14 amino acids. The germline V gene has CDR1 LGHDT and CDR2 YNNKEL (reference sequence). As DNA, the CDR3 is TGTGCCAGCAGCCAAGATTCGACAGCCAATGAGCAGTTCTTC. Translating it yields CASSQDSTANEQFF.

The rearrangement links TRBV6-6 to TRBJ2-7, with 9 positions matching TRBD2. V shed 5 bases and J 3 bases; nucleotides not matched to a gene: 11. From germline, CDR1 is MNHNY and CDR2 SVGAGI (reference sequence). This CDR3 comprises 16 residues. The CDR3 sequence: CASSSETGTSYYEQYF. The CDR3 DNA follows: TGTGCCAGCAGTAGCGAAACCGGGACTAGCTACTACGAGCAGTACTTC.

V gene TRBV6-2 or TRBV6-3 combines with J gene TRBJ2-2; TRBD2 agrees at 13 bases. The CDR3 extends over 17 amino acids. After removal of 0 bases from V and 6 bases from J, the junction contained 4 bases not matched to a gene. Germline CDR1 reads MNHEY; CDR2 reads SVGEGT. In DNA form, the CDR3 reads TGTGCCAGCAGTTACTCCCCGGGACTAGCGGGGTCCGGGGAGCTGTTTTTT. Protein sequence: CASSYSPGLAGSGELFF.

V usage is TRBV19 and J usage is TRBJ1-4; weak D call: TRBD1 (5 bases). This CDR3 is built from 13 residues. From germline, CDR1 is LNHDA and CDR2 SQIVND (reference sequence). V gave up 6 bases and J gave up 8 bases, with 13 bases separating them. The CDR3 DNA sequence: TGTGCCAGTAGATCTGGGGGAGGGGAAAAACTGTTTTTT. This sequence encodes CASRSGGGEKLFF.

This sequence joins TRBV6-2 or TRBV6-3 and TRBJ2-1, with 7 bases fitting TRBD2. Per germline, CDR1 MNHEY and CDR2 SVGEGT. V gave up 6 bases and J gave up 1 base; unmatched junction bases: 9. The CDR3 runs to 16 residues. CDR3 amino acids: CASSPQASGSYNEQFF. CDR3 coding DNA: TGTGCCAGCAGCCCCCAGGCTAGCGGTTCCTACAATGAGCAGTTCTTC.

Concerning this clone itself: The same CDR3 also results from other DNA sequences found in this sample. The gene calls are TRBV9 and TRBJ1-2; D is possibly TRBD1 (5 bases). The germline V gene has CDR1 SGDLS and CDR2 YYNGEE. The V gene lost 0 bases and the J gene lost 8 bases, with 8 bases spanning the gap. This CDR3 contains 12 residues. CDR3 nucleotides: TGTGCCAGCAGCGTAGTATCAGGGGGCTACACCTTC. It translates to CASSVVSGGYTF.

The J gene is TRBJ1-1, the V gene TRBV5-5; D is perhaps TRBD1 (6 bases). The length of the CDR3 is 12 residues. V was trimmed by 2 bases and J by 10 bases, leaving 12 bases between them. Germline V gene sequence: CDR1 SGHKS, CDR2 YYEKEE (reference sequence). CDR3 DNA sequence: TGTGCCAGCAGCTTCGACAGGCTCGGAGCTTTCTTT. It encodes CASSFDRLGAFF.

This rearrangement joins TRBV4-3 to TRBJ2-3, with 7 bases matching TRBD2. CDR1 is LGHNA and CDR2 is YSLEER in the germline V gene. The CDR3 length is 17 residues. Trimming took 0 bases from V and 4 from J; bases not matched to a gene: 10. CDR3 loop: CASSQDWGRGSSDTQYF. The CDR3, as DNA: TGCGCCAGCAGCCAAGATTGGGGGAGGGGCAGCTCAGATACGCAGTATTTT.

The chain couples TRBV28 to TRBJ2-7; D unresolved. CDR3 length: 12 amino acids. The germline CDR1 and CDR2 sequences are MDHEN and SYDVKM. The V and J ends lost 3 bases and 2 bases respectively, with 5 bases between them. CDR3 DNA: TGTGCCAGCAGTTTGTTTACCTACGAGCAGTACTTC. It translates to CASSLFTYEQYF.

CDR3 in DNA: TGCAGCGCAGCGACTAGCGGGGGATGGAACACCGGGGAGCTGTTTTTT. Protein: CSAATSGGWNTGELFF. V is TRBV29-1 and J is TRBJ2-2; 12 bases map to TRBD2. V was pared by 7 bases and J by 1 base, with 7 bases of the junction left unmatched. Germline V gives CDR1 SQVTM, CDR2 ANQGSEA. This CDR3 has 16 amino acids.

This clone was counted many times. The chain combines TRBV5-1 with TRBJ1-3, with D hard to call. The V end was cut by 4 bases, the J end by 2 bases, with 10 bases between. The germline V gene encodes CDR1 SGHRS and CDR2 YFSETQ. This CDR3 has 14 amino acids. For the CDR3, the DNA is TGCGCCAGCAGCCTCATAGTGACTGGAAACACCATATATTTT. Amino acids: CASSLIVTGNTIYF.

The table lists this clone with a few counts. The chain has TRBV30 and TRBJ1-3; D might be TRBD1 (6 bases). Germline V gene lookup returns CDR1 GTSNPN and CDR2 SVGIG (reference sequence). The CDR3 spans 12 residues. V dropped 5 bases and J dropped 2 bases, with 7 bases sitting between them. The CDR3 loop reads CAWGQTGNTIYF. The DNA of the CDR3 is TGTGCCTGGGGACAGACTGGAAACACCATATATTTT.

This clone was detected only once. The rearrangement uses TRBV7-9 and TRBJ1-6, with a possible D match to TRBD1 (5 bases). This CDR3 comprises 15 residues. Trimming took off 3 bases at V and 0 bases at J, with 6 bases between the two ends. Germline V lookup: CDR1 SEHNR, CDR2 FQNEAQ (reference sequence). The CDR3 DNA reads as TGTGCCAGCAGCTTGGACATCTCCTATAATTCACCCCTCCACTTT. Its protein is CASSLDISYNSPLHF.

This sequence joins TRBV5-1 and TRBJ2-1, with 13 bases matching TRBD2. This CDR3 is 16 amino acids long. CDR1 is SGHRS, CDR2 YFSETQ, per germline. The V segment lost 2 bases and the J segment 9 bases; nucleotides outside the gene matches: 8. The CDR3 spells CASSLGLAGVVSEQFF. The CDR3 DNA reads as TGCGCCAGCAGCTTAGGACTAGCGGGGGTAGTAAGTGAGCAGTTCTTC.

V and J are TRBV28 and TRBJ1-5, with TRBD1 as a possible D gene (6 bases). V was shortened by 2 bases and J by 4 bases, with 6 bases between the two germline ends. Germline V CDR1 and CDR2: MDHEN, SYDVKM. The CDR3 covers 13 residues. CDR3 in amino acids: CASSLQGNQPQHF. The CDR3 DNA sequence: TGTGCCAGCAGTTTACAGGGGAATCAGCCCCAGCATTTT.

The rearrangement joins TRBV7-9 to TRBJ1-6; no clear D gene. Germline-derived CDR1 and CDR2 are SEHNR and FQNEAQ (reference sequence). The CDR3 runs 15 residues. V was cut by 0 bases and J by 7 bases, with 10 bases left in between. In DNA, the CDR3 is TGTGCCAGCAGCTTAGCTATCACCGGGAATTCACCCCTCCACTTT. Amino acids: CASSLAITGNSPLHF. Together with reference TRBV7-9 and TRBJ1-6, the CDR3 gives the full variable domain: DTGVSQNPRHKITKRGQNVTFRCDPISEHNRLYWYRQTLGQGPEFLTYFQNEAQLEKSRLLSDRFSAERPKGSFSTLEIQRTEQGDSAMYLCASSLAITGNSPLHFGNGTRLTVT.

The CDR3 DNA is TGTGCCAGTAGTACGACAGGGTCTCATTCACCCCTCCACTTT. Its translation is CASSTTGSHSPLHF. The rearrangement joins TRBV19 to TRBJ1-6; 7 bases are shared with TRBD1. In germline, CDR1 is LNHDA, CDR2 SQIVND (reference sequence). This CDR3 spans 14 amino acids. The V and J ends lost 4 bases and 8 bases, in that order; junction bases with no gene match: 5. The whole variable domain, remainder taken from reference TRBV19 and TRBJ1-6, is DGGITQSPKYLFRKEGQNVTLSCEQNLNHDAMYWYRQDPGQGLRLIYYSQIVNDFQKGDIAEGYSVSREKKESFPLTVTSAQKNPTAFYLCASSTTGSHSPLHFGNGTRLTVT.

The chain recombines TRBV21-1 with TRBJ2-2; TRBD1, as called in the table, went unchecked against the DNA. TRBV21-1 is classified as a pseudogene. The CDR3 contains 18 residues. Here the CDR3 reads CASSQETRQGVGAGELFF. As DNA, the CDR3 is TGTGCCAGCAGTCAAGAAACGAGACAGGGGGTTGGAGCCGGGGAGCTGTTTTTT.

This clone has a single count. The V call is TRBV19, the J call TRBJ1-2; D perhaps matches TRBD1 (6 bases). CDR1 LNHDA and CDR2 SQIVND come from the germline V gene (reference sequence). This CDR3 has 14 amino acids. V was trimmed by 4 bases and J by 4 bases, leaving 13 bases between them. The chain's CDR3 is CASSTGQYFYGYTF. For the CDR3, the DNA is TGTGCCAGTAGTACAGGACAGTACTTCTATGGCTACACCTTC.

The rearrangement links TRBV30 to TRBJ2-7; 7 positions agree with TRBD2. CDR3 size: 14 residues. Trimming took 5 bases from V and 2 from J; bases not matched to a gene: 9. Germline V gene sequence: CDR1 GTSNPN, CDR2 SVGIG (reference sequence). The CDR3 DNA sequence: TGTGCCTGGGGAAGGGAGGGAGCAACCTACGAGCAGTACTTC. This gives the protein CAWGREGATYEQYF.

V gene TRBV15 combines with J gene TRBJ1-2, with 12 bases identical to TRBD1. CDR1 and CDR2 from the germline V gene are LNHNV and YYDKDF (reference sequence). The CDR3 is 16 amino acids. V dropped 0 bases and J dropped 6; count of bases not matched to a gene: 5. The CDR3 bases are TGTGCCACCAGCAGAGATCAAGGGACAGGGGGCGATGGCTACACCTTC. Its protein product is CATSRDQGTGGDGYTF.

This chain links TRBV7-2 with TRBJ1-1; TRBD1 matches 8 bases. CDR3 length: 16 amino acids. The junction had 10 bases not matched to a gene; V was cut back by 6 bases and J by 1 base. Germline V gene sequence: CDR1 SGHTA, CDR2 FQGNSA. Here the CDR3 DNA reads TGTGCCAGCAGTTACCTGCCGGGACAGGCGAACACTGAAGCTTTCTTT. It specifies CASSYLPGQANTEAFF.

This clone was picked up one time. The CDR3 DNA reads TGTGCCAGCAGCTTAGGGACTAGCGGGGGGGGCCGCCTCCGAGAGACCCAGTACTTC. Translating it yields CASSLGTSGGGRLRETQYF. J is TRBJ2-5 and V is TRBV11-2; TRBD2 agrees at 15 bases. Germline values: CDR1 SGHAT, CDR2 FQNNGV. V lost 1 base to trimming and J lost 4 bases; unmatched junction nucleotides: 10. This CDR3 spans 19 amino acids. The whole variable domain, remainder taken from reference TRBV11-2 and TRBJ2-5, is EAGVAQSPRYKIIEKRQSVAFWCNPISGHATLYWYQQILGQGPKLLIQFQNNGVVDDSQLPKDRFSAERLKGVDSTLKIQPAKLEDSAVYLCASSLGTSGGGRLRETQYFGPGTRLLVL.

This chain uses TRBV28 with TRBJ2-6, with D perhaps TRBD1 (6 bases). Germline V gene data show CDR1 as MDHEN and CDR2 as SYDVKM. The CDR3 extends over 16 amino acids. V was cut by 5 bases and J by 2 bases, with 13 bases left in between. CDR3 DNA: TGTGCCAGCAGTAGGGGGTCAAGTCCTGGGGCCAACGTCCTGACTTTC. Translation gives CASSRGSSPGANVLTF.

This clone appeared once. The chain recombines TRBV15 with TRBJ2-7; 9 nucleotides agree with TRBD1. The length of the CDR3 is 14 residues. CDR1 LNHNV and CDR2 YYDKDF come from the germline V gene (reference sequence). V dropped 3 bases and J dropped 6; count of bases not matched to a gene: 6. CDR3: CATSRGQGSREQYF. As DNA, the CDR3 is TGTGCCACCAGCAGGGGACAGGGTAGTCGCGAGCAGTACTTC.

The rearrangement joins TRBV4-3 to TRBJ2-3, with TRBD1 matching 8 bases. CDR1 and CDR2 (germline): LGHNA, YSLEER. The V segment lost 4 bases and the J segment 2 bases; nucleotides outside the gene matches: 5. This CDR3 region has 15 residues. The CDR3 loop is CASSRDRPNTDTQYF. DNA of the CDR3: TGCGCCAGCAGCCGGGACAGGCCCAACACAGATACGCAGTATTTT.

The chain couples TRBV13 to TRBJ2-1, with 8 bases aligning to TRBD1. The CDR3 extends over 15 amino acids. Per the germline V gene, CDR1 is PRHDT and CDR2 is FYEKMQ (reference sequence). The trim removed 2 bases at V and 7 bases at J, leaving 7 bases unmatched. The CDR3 nucleotides are TGTGCCAGCAGCTTATTAAACAGGGGGTTAAATGAGCAGTTCTTC. Encoded protein: CASSLLNRGLNEQFF. The full variable domain, completed using reference TRBV13 and TRBJ2-1, is AAGVIQSPRHLIKEKRETATLKCYPIPRHDTVYWYQQGPGQDPQFLISFYEKMQSDKGSIPDRFSAQQFSDYHSELNMSSLELGDSALYFCASSLLNRGLNEQFFGPGTRLTVL.